This T cell receptor beta chain was captured in a study of identical twins. Points from the study as a whole: Diverse VJ usage suggested most zero-insertion clonotypes were not invariant T cells. Out-of-frame sharing of TCR alpha in monozygotic twins was underestimated by models. Weaker excess sharing between twins was seen in beta out-of-frame sequences.

This clonotype is a singleton in its sample. Its specificity is not known. This CDR3 region has 15 residues. With 6 bases removed from V and 0 bases from J, the gap between germline ends came to 13 bases. CDR1 and CDR2 (germline): SGHRS, YFSETQ. cDNA carried unique molecular identifiers, and a universal primer site was added by template switching. TCRdb re-derived calls from the 5' RACE reads in MiXCR, one entry per CDR3 protein. The sample holds approximately 600,000 distinct CDR3 sequences, around 7.4% seen once. The data were also submitted as part of a second study, on yellow fever vaccine responses in identical twins.

The genes are TRBV5-1 and TRBJ2-1, with D possibly TRBD2 on 6 matching bases. The clonotype comes from a woman aged 18-35 years in good health. The sequenced sample was PBMCs. The CDR3 DNA reads as TGCGCCAGCACAACCGGGACTCCCTCCTACAATGAGCAGTTCTTC. As protein: CASTTGTPSYNEQFF.